This T cell receptor (beta chain) was identified during a study of blood T cell repertoires in COVID-19. The protocol was immunoSEQ multiplex PCR, while the TCRdb copy is restricted to in-frame clones and leaves out a portion. The repertoire includes approximately 170,000 clones, approximately 90% of them detected once, and about 5% sits in the top ten. Trimming took off 2 bases at V and 7 bases at J, with 8 bases between the two ends. This CDR3 region has 12 residues. Germline assignment: CDR1 MNHEY and CDR2 SMNVEV (reference sequence). Seattle patient enrollment occurred during active infection, with longitudinal follow-up thereafter.

The specimen was peripheral blood. The chain uses TRBV27 and TRBJ1-2; D is undetermined. This receptor was obtained from a man younger than 35 with COVID-19, enrolled during active disease. In DNA form, the CDR3 reads TGTGCCAGCAGTTTACGGGGAAGTGGCTACACCTTC. This encodes CASSLRGSGYTF.